The clone carrying this T cell receptor (beta chain) was found a few times. TCRdb recomputed calls from the 5' RACE reads with MiXCR, one row per CDR3 protein. The table lists roughly 250,000 distinct CDR3 sequences, around 15% of them singletons. Germline V gene data show CDR1 as SGHTA and CDR2 as FQGNSA. The CDR3 length is 14 residues. V was clipped by 3 bases and J by 10 bases; unmatched bases: 7. This record belongs to a study of identical twins. The sample taken for sequencing was memory (CD45RO+) T cells sorted from blood. The clonotype originates from a woman in her late teens or twenties in good health. This chain connects TRBV7-2 to TRBJ2-1; TRBD2 agrees at 9 bases. The DNA of the CDR3 is TGTGCCAGCAGCTTGCCTAGCGGGACTATGGAGCAGTTCTTC. This codes for CASSLPSGTMEQFF.